These 31 T cell receptor beta chains came from one sample sequenced in a study of shared clonotypes between healthy human individuals. Using immunoSEQ multiplex PCR, the repertoire was profiled, and TCRdb retains in-frame clones only, with some absent. The sample consists of hundreds of thousands of clones, approximately 95% of them appearing once. Naive CD8 cells lacked CD45RO, underwent positive selection for CCR7 and left out terminally differentiated effector memory CD45RA+ cells. Sequencing was carried out using naive CD8+ T cells sorted from blood. These receptors came from a woman in her 30s in good health.

The J gene is TRBJ2-3, the V gene TRBV6-6, with D possibly TRBD1 on 5 matching bases. CDR3 size: 15 residues. Trimming stripped 6 bases from V and 2 bases from J, with 15 bases between. Germline V CDR1 and CDR2: MNHNY, SVGAGI (reference sequence). CDR3: CASSTDRTYTDTQYF. DNA for the CDR3: TGTGCCAGCAGCACAGACAGAACTTACACAGATACGCAGTATTTT.

The chain recombines TRBV5-1 with TRBJ2-1, with 7 bases lining up with TRBD1. Germline V CDR1 and CDR2: SGHRS, YFSETQ. J was trimmed by 2 bases and V by 3 bases; bases with no gene match: 2. The CDR3 extends over 14 amino acids. CDR3 sequence: CASSWTGPYNEQFF. CDR3 coding DNA: TGCGCCAGCAGCTGGACAGGTCCCTACAATGAGCAGTTCTTC. Variable domain in full (rest from reference TRBV5-1 and TRBJ2-1): KAGVTQTPRYLIKTRGQQVTLSCSPISGHRSVSWYQQTPGQGLQFLFEYFSETQRNKGNFPGRFSGRQFSNSRSEMNVSTLELGDSALYLCASSWTGPYNEQFFGPGTRLTVL.

The rearrangement joins TRBV27 to TRBJ2-7, with 8 bases identical to TRBD1. The CDR3 extends over 14 amino acids. Losses at the gene ends were 4 bases for V and 4 bases for J; bases not matched to a gene: 6. Germline V gives CDR1 MNHEY, CDR2 SMNVEV (reference sequence). The CDR3: CASSYSGGTYEQYF. For the CDR3, the DNA is TGTGCCAGCAGTTATTCAGGGGGCACATACGAGCAGTACTTC.

V usage is TRBV2 and J usage is TRBJ2-2; tentative D call: TRBD2 (6 bases). V shed 3 bases and J shed 4 bases, with 6 bases lying between them. The CDR3 length is 13 residues. Germline CDR1 and CDR2: SNHLY and FYNNEI. CDR3 sequence reads: CASSEGGTGELFF. CDR3 coding DNA: TGTGCCAGCAGTGAGGGGGGCACCGGGGAGCTGTTTTTT.

The rearrangement links TRBV28 to TRBJ1-5; D remains ambiguous. This CDR3 region has 14 residues. V was trimmed by 5 bases and J by 0 bases, leaving 8 bases between them. Germline loops: CDR1 MDHEN, CDR2 SYDVKM. The CDR3 nucleotides read TGTGCCAGCAGTCAGCAATATAGCAATCAGCCCCAGCATTTT. Protein: CASSQQYSNQPQHF.

V is TRBV9 and J is TRBJ2-5, with 7 bases fitting TRBD2. The CDR3 has 16 amino acids. V dropped 3 bases and J dropped 5; count of bases not matched to a gene: 13. From germline, CDR1 is SGDLS and CDR2 YYNGEE. CDR3 DNA sequence: TGTGCCAGCAGCGGAACTAGCGAACCCACGGGGGAGACCCAGTACTTC. Its protein product is CASSGTSEPTGETQYF.

This clone is a singleton in its sample. The V and J genes are TRBV7-9 and TRBJ1-3; no reliable D call. The germline V gene encodes CDR1 SEHNR and CDR2 FQNEAQ (reference sequence). Trimming shortened V by 1 base and J by 2 bases, and 9 bases separated the two germline ends. CDR3 length: 15 residues. CDR3 in amino acids: CASSLDETPGNTIYF. CDR3 bases: TGTGCCAGCAGCTTAGATGAGACTCCTGGAAACACCATATATTTT.

This sequence joins TRBV30 and TRBJ2-7; D not resolved. Deletions cut 4 bases from V and 5 bases from J, with 15 bases between. CDR1 and CDR2 from the germline V gene are GTSNPN and SVGIG (reference sequence). This CDR3 contains 13 residues. Here the CDR3 DNA reads TGTGCCTGGATATCTCGGGTGCACGACGAGCAGTACTTC. This encodes CAWISRVHDEQYF.

About this clone: Other DNA sequences from this sample encode an identical CDR3 as well. The J gene is TRBJ2-2, the V gene TRBV19, with a weak D call TRBD2 (5 bases). CDR3 size: 16 residues. The V end lost 3 bases, the J end lost 9 bases, and 20 bases lay between the germline ends. Germline CDR1 reads LNHDA; CDR2 reads SQIVND (reference sequence). CDR3 protein: CASSMGRNTGPRELFF. The CDR3 DNA reads as TGTGCCAGTAGTATGGGGAGAAACACTGGGCCGAGGGAGCTGTTTTTT.

This chain joins TRBV28 and TRBJ1-3; D gene uncertain. The length of the CDR3 is 12 residues. Germline loops: CDR1 MDHEN, CDR2 SYDVKM. V lost 4 bases to trimming and J lost 8 bases, with 9 bases between them. The CDR3 region is CASSYPGYTIYF. In DNA form, the CDR3 reads TGTGCCAGCAGTTATCCGGGCTACACCATATATTTT. The whole variable domain, remainder taken from reference TRBV28 and TRBJ1-3, is DVKVTQSSRYLVKRTGEKVFLECVQDMDHENMFWYRQDPGLGLRLIYFSYDVKMKEKGDIPEGYSVSREKKERFSLILESASTNQTSMYLCASSYPGYTIYFGEGSWLTVV.

The chain combines TRBV7-9 with TRBJ1-2; D not resolved. CDR3 length: 12 amino acids. Trimming took off 1 base at V and 14 bases at J, with 14 bases between the two ends. Germline V gives CDR1 SEHNR, CDR2 FQNEAQ (reference sequence). CDR3 in amino acids: CASSLDLTRDTF. In nucleotides, the CDR3 is TGTGCCAGCAGCTTAGATCTTACGAGGGATACCTTC.

The chain employs TRBV27 and TRBJ2-2; TRBD2 might be the D (5 bases). CDR3 length: 16 residues. V lost 7 bases and J 2 bases, leaving 17 bases between the germline ends. Germline values: CDR1 MNHEY, CDR2 SMNVEV (reference sequence). CDR3 region: CASKDRDLSNTGELFF. The DNA of the CDR3 is TGTGCCAGCAAAGACCGGGATCTGAGTAACACCGGGGAGCTGTTTTTT.

The chain uses TRBV13 and TRBJ2-1; the D call may be TRBD1 or TRBD2 (6 bases each). Looked up from germline, CDR1 is PRHDT and CDR2 is FYEKMQ (reference sequence). Deletions cut 5 bases from V and 4 bases from J, with 15 bases between. The CDR3 totals 15 residues. CDR3 in amino acids: CASSPRQGTYNEQFF. Here the CDR3 DNA reads TGTGCCAGCAGCCCACGGCAGGGGACTTACAATGAGCAGTTCTTC.

This chain uses TRBV5-1 with TRBJ2-1; TRBD2 agrees at 13 bases. Germline-derived CDR1 and CDR2 are SGHRS and YFSETQ. There are 14 residues in the CDR3. The V segment lost 6 bases and the J segment 7 bases; nucleotides outside the gene matches: 4. The CDR3 is CASKTSGRTNEQFF. CDR3 bases: TGCGCCAGCAAGACTAGCGGGAGGACTAATGAGCAGTTCTTC.

The chain couples TRBV28 to TRBJ2-5; D remains unclear. The J call is in doubt because the DNA end fits TRBJ2-7 better. Germline V lookup: CDR1 MDHEN, CDR2 SYDVKM. The CDR3 totals 11 residues. CDR3 DNA sequence: TGTGCCAGCAGTGACTGGTACGAGCAGTACTTC. Its protein product is CASSDWYEQYF.

The chain employs TRBV7-9 and TRBJ2-1; D is possibly TRBD2 (6 bases). This CDR3 has 13 residues. The germline V and J ends were trimmed by 7 bases and 4 bases, with 11 bases remaining between them. In germline, CDR1 is SEHNR, CDR2 FQNEAQ (reference sequence). The CDR3 DNA is TGTGCCAGCAACGGGGAGGATTACAATGAGCAGTTCTTC. It translates to CASNGEDYNEQFF.

This chain uses TRBV7-2 with TRBJ1-1; a weak D match, TRBD1 (5 bases). The germline V and J ends were trimmed by 2 bases and 4 bases, with 8 bases remaining between them. Germline-derived CDR1 and CDR2 are SGHTA and FQGNSA. The CDR3 has 13 amino acids. CDR3 nucleotides: TGTGCCAGCAGCTTAATGGGGGGCACTGAAGCTTTCTTT. Encoded protein: CASSLMGGTEAFF. The entire variable domain, with the rest obtained from reference TRBV7-2 and TRBJ1-1, is as follows: GAGVSQSPSNKVTEKGKDVELRCDPISGHTALYWYRQSLGQGLEFLIYFQGNSAPDKSGLPSDRFSAERTGGSVSTLTIQRTQQEDSAVYLCASSLMGGTEAFFGQGTRLTVV.

The J gene is TRBJ1-1, the V gene TRBV5-6; D might be TRBD1 (5 bases). Germline values: CDR1 SGHDT, CDR2 YYEEEE. This CDR3 spans 11 amino acids. The CDR3 reads CASGGETEAFF. The CDR3 DNA reads as TGTGCATCGGGGGGAGAGACTGAAGCTTTCTTT.

The V call is TRBV7-3, the J call TRBJ2-5, with no clear D. The germline V gene encodes CDR1 SGHTA and CDR2 FQGTGA. This CDR3 has 17 residues. The germline V and J ends were trimmed by 1 base and 4 bases, with 19 bases remaining between them. The CDR3 here is CASSLSSGSEYPETQYF. CDR3 nucleotide sequence: TGTGCCAGCAGCTTAAGTTCTGGCAGCGAATATCCAGAGACCCAGTACTTC. The complete variable domain, with remaining parts taken from reference TRBV7-3 and TRBJ2-5, reads GAGVSQTPSNKVTEKGKYVELRCDPISGHTALYWYRQSLGQGPEFLIYFQGTGAADDSGLPNDRFFAVRPEGSVSTLKIQRTERGDSAVYLCASSLSSGSEYPETQYFGPGTRLLVL.

CDR3 nucleotides: TGTGCCAGCGCCGGAGGGGAGACCCAGTACTTC. This codes for CASAGGETQYF. V usage is TRBV5-6 and J usage is TRBJ2-5; maybe TRBD2 (6 bases). The germline V gene encodes CDR1 SGHDT and CDR2 YYEEEE. V shed 7 bases and J shed 5 bases, with 9 bases lying between them. CDR3 length equals 11 residues.

The V and J genes are TRBV4-2 and TRBJ2-7; 9 bases map to TRBD2. J lost 0 bases, V lost 0 bases, and 9 bases had no gene match. The CDR3 is 18 residues long. CDR1 is LGHNA and CDR2 is YNFKEQ in the germline V gene. The CDR3: CASSQDLELAGSSYEQYF. The CDR3 DNA follows: TGTGCCAGCAGCCAAGATCTTGAACTAGCGGGCAGCTCCTACGAGCAGTACTTC.

The rearrangement uses TRBV6-5 and TRBJ1-5; D is ambiguous. The CDR3 loop spans 14 amino acids. V gave up 6 bases and J gave up 2 bases, with 11 bases separating them. CDR1 is MNHEY and CDR2 is SVGAGI in the germline V gene. CDR3 in DNA: TGTGCCAGCAGACAACGACTAGGCAATCAGCCCCAGCATTTT. This encodes CASRQRLGNQPQHF.

The V gene is TRBV9, the J gene TRBJ2-3, with no clear D. The CDR3 sequence is 15 residues long. In germline, CDR1 is SGDLS, CDR2 YYNGEE. V lost 2 bases, J lost 6 bases, and 16 bases lay in between. The CDR3 sequence is CASSVESVLPDTQYF. For the CDR3, the DNA is TGTGCCAGCAGCGTCGAATCGGTATTACCCGATACGCAGTATTTT. Filled out from reference TRBV9 and TRBJ2-3, the complete variable domain reads DSGVTQTPKHLITATGQRVTLRCSPRSGDLSVYWYQQSLDQGLQFLIQYYNGEERAKGNILERFSAQQFPDLHSELNLSSLELGDSALYFCASSVESVLPDTQYFGPGTRLTVL.

The V and J genes are TRBV28 and TRBJ1-5; a possible D gene is TRBD1 (5 bases). The V end was cut by 2 bases, the J end by 3 bases, with 20 bases between. The germline V gene encodes CDR1 MDHEN and CDR2 SYDVKM. The CDR3 covers 18 residues. For the CDR3, the DNA is TGTGCCAGCAGTTTAGAAGGCGGCAGGGACCTTTCCAATCAGCCCCAGCATTTT. Amino acids: CASSLEGGRDLSNQPQHF.

The chain employs TRBV27 and TRBJ1-2, with D tentatively TRBD1 (5 bases). Germline V lookup: CDR1 MNHEY, CDR2 SMNVEV (reference sequence). The CDR3 runs 15 residues. V lost 2 bases, J lost 3 bases, and 13 bases lay in between. DNA for the CDR3: TGTGCCAGCAGTTTAAGATCAGGGAATTACTATGGCTACACCTTC. Residues: CASSLRSGNYYGYTF.

About this clone: Other DNA sequences in the same sample also yield this CDR3. The gene calls are TRBV5-6 and TRBJ2-7, with 10 bases fitting TRBD1. Germline values: CDR1 SGHDT, CDR2 YYEEEE. The CDR3 loop spans 13 amino acids. The V segment lost 3 bases and the J segment 4 bases; nucleotides outside the gene matches: 1. The chain's CDR3 is CASSWGQGYEQYF. The CDR3 DNA is TGTGCCAGCAGCTGGGGACAGGGGTACGAGCAGTACTTC.

To note about this clone: The same CDR3 also results from other DNA sequences found in this sample. The genes are TRBV27 and TRBJ1-1; D might be TRBD1 (6 bases). Between the trimmed V and J ends, which lost 2 bases and 4 bases, there was a span of 8 bases. The CDR3 totals 13 residues. CDR1 and CDR2 from the germline V gene are MNHEY and SMNVEV (reference sequence). This chain's CDR3 is CASSLRGGTEAFF. The CDR3 nucleotides are TGTGCCAGCAGTTTACGAGGGGGCACTGAAGCTTTCTTT.

The chain recombines TRBV13 with TRBJ2-7, with TRBD1 matching 7 bases. CDR1 and CDR2 (germline): PRHDT, FYEKMQ (reference sequence). Trimming removed 5 bases from V and 4 bases from J; junction bases left unmatched: 2. The length of the CDR3 is 12 residues. CDR3 region: CASSAQGYEQYF. CDR3 DNA: TGTGCCAGCAGCGCACAGGGGTACGAGCAGTACTTC.

The chain combines TRBV19 with TRBJ2-7, with D unresolved. The germline V and J ends were trimmed by 3 bases and 3 bases, with 15 bases remaining between them. Germline assignment: CDR1 LNHDA and CDR2 SQIVND (reference sequence). CDR3 length: 15 amino acids. The CDR3, as DNA: TGTGCCAGTAGTATTTTTTATGGCAGTGACTACGAGCAGTACTTC. Protein product: CASSIFYGSDYEQYF.

The gene calls are TRBV14 and TRBJ2-7, with 7 bases matching TRBD2. CDR1 SGHDN and CDR2 FVKESK come from the germline V gene. V was pared by 5 bases and J by 1 base, with 5 bases of the junction left unmatched. CDR3 length: 14 residues. This CDR3 reads CASSFLAESYEQYF. The CDR3 nucleotides read TGTGCCAGCAGCTTCCTAGCGGAATCCTACGAGCAGTACTTC.

This chain joins TRBV19 and TRBJ1-5; D unresolved. Per germline, CDR1 LNHDA and CDR2 SQIVND (reference sequence). V lost 4 bases, J lost 7 bases, and 23 bases lay in between. This CDR3 comprises 17 residues. CDR3 DNA: TGTGCCAGTAGTAAAGATCCTCTGGGGTCCCCACCCCAGCCCCAGCATTTT. The encoded protein is CASSKDPLGSPPQPQHF.